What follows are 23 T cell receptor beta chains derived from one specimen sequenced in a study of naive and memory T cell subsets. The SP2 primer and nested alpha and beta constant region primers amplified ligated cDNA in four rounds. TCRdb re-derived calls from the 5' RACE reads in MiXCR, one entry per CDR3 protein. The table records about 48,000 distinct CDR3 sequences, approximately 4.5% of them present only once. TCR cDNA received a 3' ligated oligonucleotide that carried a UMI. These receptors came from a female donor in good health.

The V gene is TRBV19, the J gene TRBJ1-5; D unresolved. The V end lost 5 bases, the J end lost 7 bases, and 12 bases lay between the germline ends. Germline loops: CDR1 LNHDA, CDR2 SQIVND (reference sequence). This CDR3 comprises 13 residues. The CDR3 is CASSRIRWQPQHF. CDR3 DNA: TGTGCCAGTAGTCGGATACGTTGGCAGCCCCAGCATTTT.

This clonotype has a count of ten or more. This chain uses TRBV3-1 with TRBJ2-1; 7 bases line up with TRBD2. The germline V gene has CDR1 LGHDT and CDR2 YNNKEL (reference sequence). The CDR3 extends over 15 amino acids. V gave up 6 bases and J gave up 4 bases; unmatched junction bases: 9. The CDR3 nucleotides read TGTGCCAGCAGTCCAAGCGGGATAACGTACAATGAGCAGTTCTTC. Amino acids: CASSPSGITYNEQFF.

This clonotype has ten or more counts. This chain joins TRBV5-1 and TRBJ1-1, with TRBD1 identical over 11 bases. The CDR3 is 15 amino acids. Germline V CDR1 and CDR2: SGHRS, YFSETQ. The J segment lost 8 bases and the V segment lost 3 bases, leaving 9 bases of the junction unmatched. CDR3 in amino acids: CASSYPGQGVIEAFF. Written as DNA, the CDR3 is TGCGCCAGCAGCTACCCGGGACAGGGGGTTATAGAAGCTTTCTTT.

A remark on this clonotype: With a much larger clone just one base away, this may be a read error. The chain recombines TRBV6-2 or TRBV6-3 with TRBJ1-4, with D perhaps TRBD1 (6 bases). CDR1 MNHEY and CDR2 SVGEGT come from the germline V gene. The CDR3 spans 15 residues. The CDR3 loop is CASGYSWDIAEKLFF. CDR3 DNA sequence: TGTGCCAGCGGTTACTCTTGGGACATCGCTGAAAAACTGTTTTTT.

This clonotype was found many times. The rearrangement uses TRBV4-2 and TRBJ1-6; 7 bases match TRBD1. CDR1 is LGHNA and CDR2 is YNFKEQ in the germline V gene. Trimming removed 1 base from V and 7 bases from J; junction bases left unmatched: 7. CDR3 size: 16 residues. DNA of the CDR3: TGTGCCAGCAGCCAAGTTCTCAGGGGGGCGAATTCACCCCTCCACTTT. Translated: CASSQVLRGANSPLHF.

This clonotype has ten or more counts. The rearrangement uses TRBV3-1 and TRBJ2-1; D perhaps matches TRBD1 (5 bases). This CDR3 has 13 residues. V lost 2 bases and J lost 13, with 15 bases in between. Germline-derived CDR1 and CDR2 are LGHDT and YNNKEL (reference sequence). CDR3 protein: CASSQRTPAIQFF. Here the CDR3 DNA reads TGTGCCAGCAGCCAACGGACACCCGCTATTCAGTTCTTC.

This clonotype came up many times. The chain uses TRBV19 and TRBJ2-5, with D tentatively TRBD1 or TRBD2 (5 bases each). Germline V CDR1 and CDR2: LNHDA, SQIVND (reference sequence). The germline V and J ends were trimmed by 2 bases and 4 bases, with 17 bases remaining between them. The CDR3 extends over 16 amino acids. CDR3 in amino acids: CASSIPWDRARETQYF. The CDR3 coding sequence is TGTGCCAGTAGTATACCCTGGGACCGAGCGAGAGAGACCCAGTACTTC.

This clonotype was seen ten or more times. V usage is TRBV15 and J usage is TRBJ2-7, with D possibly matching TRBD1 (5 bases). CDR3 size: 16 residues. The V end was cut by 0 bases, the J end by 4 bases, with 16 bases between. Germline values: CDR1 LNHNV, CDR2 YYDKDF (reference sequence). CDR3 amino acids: CATSRDQVGAFYEQYF. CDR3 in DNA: TGTGCCACCAGCAGAGATCAGGTTGGGGCCTTTTACGAGCAGTACTTC.

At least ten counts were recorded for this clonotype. The CDR3 spells CASSEGVGFSGYTF. The CDR3 DNA sequence: TGTGCCAGCAGTGAAGGGGTGGGTTTCTCTGGCTACACCTTC. The rearrangement joins TRBV2 to TRBJ1-2, with D unresolved. Between the trimmed V and J ends, which lost 1 base and 7 bases, there was a span of 13 bases. The germline V gene has CDR1 SNHLY and CDR2 FYNNEI. The CDR3 is made up of 14 amino acids.

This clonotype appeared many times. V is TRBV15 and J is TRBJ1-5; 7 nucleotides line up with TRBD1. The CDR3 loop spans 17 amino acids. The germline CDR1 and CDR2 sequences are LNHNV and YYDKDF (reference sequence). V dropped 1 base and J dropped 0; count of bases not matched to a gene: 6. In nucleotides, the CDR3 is TGTGCCACCAGCAGAGGGGAGGGGGCGTTTAGCAATCAGCCCCAGCATTTT. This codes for CATSRGEGAFSNQPQHF.

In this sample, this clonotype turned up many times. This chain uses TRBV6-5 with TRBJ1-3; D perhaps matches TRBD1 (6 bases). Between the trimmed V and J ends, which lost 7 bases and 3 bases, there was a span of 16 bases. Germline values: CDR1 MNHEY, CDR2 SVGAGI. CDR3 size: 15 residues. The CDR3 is CASTRTGLDGNTIYF. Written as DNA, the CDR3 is TGTGCCAGCACCCGAACAGGGCTGGATGGAAACACCATATATTTT.

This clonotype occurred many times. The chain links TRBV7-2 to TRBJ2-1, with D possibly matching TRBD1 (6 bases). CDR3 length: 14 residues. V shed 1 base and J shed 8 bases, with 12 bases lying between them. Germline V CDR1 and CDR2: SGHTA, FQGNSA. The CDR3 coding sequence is TGTGCCAGCAGCTTAGGGGCAGGGGTCGATGAGCAGTTCTTC. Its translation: CASSLGAGVDEQFF.

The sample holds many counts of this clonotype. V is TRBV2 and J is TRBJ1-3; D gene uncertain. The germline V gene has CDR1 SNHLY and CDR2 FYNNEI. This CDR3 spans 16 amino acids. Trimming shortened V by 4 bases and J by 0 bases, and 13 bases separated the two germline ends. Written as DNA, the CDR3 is TGTGCCAGCAGTGGGCAAAGACTGAACTCTGGAAACACCATATATTTT. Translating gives CASSGQRLNSGNTIYF.

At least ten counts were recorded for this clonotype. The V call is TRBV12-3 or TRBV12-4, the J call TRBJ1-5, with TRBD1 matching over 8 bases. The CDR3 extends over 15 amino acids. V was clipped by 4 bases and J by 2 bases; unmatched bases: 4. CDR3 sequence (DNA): TGTGCCAGCAGTTGGACAGGGCGGCGCAATCAGCCCCAGCATTTT. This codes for CASSWTGRRNQPQHF.

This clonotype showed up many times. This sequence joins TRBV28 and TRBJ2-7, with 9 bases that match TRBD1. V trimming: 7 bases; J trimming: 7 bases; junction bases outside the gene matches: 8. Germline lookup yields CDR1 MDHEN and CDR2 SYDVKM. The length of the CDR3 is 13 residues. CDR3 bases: TGTGCCAGCAATCGACAGGGGGGTCGGGAGCAGTACTTC. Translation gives CASNRQGGREQYF.

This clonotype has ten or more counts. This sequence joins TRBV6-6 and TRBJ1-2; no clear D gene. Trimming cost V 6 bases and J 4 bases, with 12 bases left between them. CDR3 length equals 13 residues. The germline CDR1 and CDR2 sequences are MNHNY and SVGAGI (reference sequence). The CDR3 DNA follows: TGTGCCAGCAGCAGAGACGGGCCCTATGGCTACACCTTC. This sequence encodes CASSRDGPYGYTF.

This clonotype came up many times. The CDR3 spells CASSQDVAGGEETQYF. The CDR3 coding sequence is TGTGCCAGCAGCCAAGATGTAGCGGGAGGAGAAGAGACCCAGTACTTC. V is TRBV3-1 and J is TRBJ2-5; 10 positions agree with TRBD2. CDR1 and CDR2 (germline): LGHDT, YNNKEL (reference sequence). With V trimmed by 0 bases and J by 3 bases, 4 bases remained unmatched. The CDR3 spans 16 residues.

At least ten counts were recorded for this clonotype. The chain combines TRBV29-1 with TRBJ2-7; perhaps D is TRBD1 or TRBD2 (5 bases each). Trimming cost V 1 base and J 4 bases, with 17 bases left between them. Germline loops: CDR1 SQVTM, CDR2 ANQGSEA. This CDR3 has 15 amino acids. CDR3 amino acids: CSVEGVRDGGYEQYF. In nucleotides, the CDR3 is TGCAGCGTTGAAGGGGTCCGGGACGGAGGATACGAGCAGTACTTC.

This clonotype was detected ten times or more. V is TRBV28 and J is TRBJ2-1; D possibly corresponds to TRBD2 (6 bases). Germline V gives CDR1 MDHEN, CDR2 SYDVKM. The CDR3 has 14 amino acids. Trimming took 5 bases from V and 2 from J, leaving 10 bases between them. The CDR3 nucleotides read TGTGCCAGCAGTAGGGTAGCGGCCTACAATGAGCAGTTCTTC. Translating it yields CASSRVAAYNEQFF.

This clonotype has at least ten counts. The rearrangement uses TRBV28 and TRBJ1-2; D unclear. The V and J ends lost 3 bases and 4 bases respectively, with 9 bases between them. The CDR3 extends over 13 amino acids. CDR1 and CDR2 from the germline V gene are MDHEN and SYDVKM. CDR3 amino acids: CASSFSGSYGYTF. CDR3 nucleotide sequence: TGTGCCAGCAGTTTCTCGGGCAGCTATGGCTACACCTTC.

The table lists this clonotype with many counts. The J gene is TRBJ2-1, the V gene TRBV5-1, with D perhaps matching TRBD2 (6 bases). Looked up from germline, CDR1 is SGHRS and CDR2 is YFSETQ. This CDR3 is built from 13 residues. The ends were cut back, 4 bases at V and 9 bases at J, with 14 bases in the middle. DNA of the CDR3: TGCGCCAGCAGCCCGGGGGTTGATAGTGAGCAGTTCTTC. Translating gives CASSPGVDSEQFF.

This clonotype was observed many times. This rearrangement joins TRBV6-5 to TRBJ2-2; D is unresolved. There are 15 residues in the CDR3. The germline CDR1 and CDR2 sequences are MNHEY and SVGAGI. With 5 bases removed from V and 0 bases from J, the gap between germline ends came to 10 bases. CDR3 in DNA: TGTGCCAGCAGTAGTTGGACGGCGAACACCGGGGAGCTGTTTTTT. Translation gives CASSSWTANTGELFF.

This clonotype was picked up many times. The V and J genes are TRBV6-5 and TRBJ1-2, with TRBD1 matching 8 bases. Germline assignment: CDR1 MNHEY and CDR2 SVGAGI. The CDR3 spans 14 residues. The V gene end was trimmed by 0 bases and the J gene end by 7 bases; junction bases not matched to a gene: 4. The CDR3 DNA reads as TGTGCCAGCAGTTACTCCTCCGGGACAGGTGGCTACACCTTC. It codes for CASSYSSGTGGYTF.